One sample yielded the 29 T cell receptor beta chains listed below, sequenced in a study of beta chain features in type 1 diabetes. Study-wide points: A moderate, significant TCRB CDR3 shortening appeared in type 1 diabetes across four CD4+ subsets.

Expressed TCRB transcripts got sequenced, as all isolated RNA was reverse transcribed. Sequenced by immunoSEQ multiplex PCR; TCRdb stores in-frame clones only, minus some. This sample has 240,000 or so clones; roughly 21% occur once, and the top ten carry approximately 0.029%. For these TCRs, the target antigens are not known. Sample: naive CD4+ T cells from blood. These receptors all come from a woman in her forties with type 1 diabetes.

Points on this clone: At the DNA level, this CDR3 is encoded by other sequences in the same sample as well. The chain joins TRBV15 to TRBJ1-1; D ambiguous. Trimming took off 0 bases at V and 1 base at J, with 6 bases between the two ends. The CDR3 is 14 amino acids. Looked up from germline, CDR1 is LNHNV and CDR2 is YYDKDF (reference sequence). Written as DNA, the CDR3 is TGTGCCACCAGCAGAGATCGAGGGAACACTGAAGCTTTCTTT. It encodes CATSRDRGNTEAFF.

This clone has a handful of counts. V gene TRBV9 combines with J gene TRBJ2-3, with a tentative D call TRBD2 (5 bases). The CDR3 runs 14 residues. V lost 1 base, J lost 4 bases, and 10 bases lay in between. Germline loops: CDR1 SGDLS, CDR2 YYNGEE. CDR3 DNA: TGTGCCAGCAGCGTAACCCCCGGGGCAGATACGCAGTATTTT. This sequence encodes CASSVTPGADTQYF.

This clone was seen more than once but under ten times. The V call is TRBV15, the J call TRBJ2-7; no definite D call. Trimming left V 1 base short and J 3 bases short, with 10 bases between. The CDR3 contains 14 residues. Per the germline V gene, CDR1 is LNHNV and CDR2 is YYDKDF (reference sequence). Written as DNA, the CDR3 is TGTGCCACCAGCAGAGTAGATGCGGACTACGAGCAGTACTTC. It is translated as CATSRVDADYEQYF.

The chain has TRBV6-1 and TRBJ2-1, with D possibly matching TRBD1 (6 bases). The V gene's germline CDR1 is MNHNS and CDR2 SASEGT. Between the trimmed V and J ends, which lost 4 bases and 4 bases, there was a span of 17 bases. This CDR3 region has 16 residues. The CDR3 reads CASSGMTGHQYNEQFF. As DNA, the CDR3 is TGTGCCAGCAGTGGTATGACGGGACACCAATACAATGAGCAGTTCTTC.

This chain uses TRBV7-9 with TRBJ2-2; perhaps TRBD1 as D (6 bases). Germline loops: CDR1 SEHNR, CDR2 FQNEAQ (reference sequence). The germline V and J ends were trimmed by 5 bases and 3 bases, with 13 bases remaining between them. This CDR3 is built from 15 residues. In DNA form, the CDR3 reads TGTGCCAGCAGCCCAAGGGGGTTGGACACCGGGGAGCTGTTTTTT. It specifies CASSPRGLDTGELFF.

The chain combines TRBV7-3 with TRBJ2-1, with TRBD2 matching over 15 bases. J lost 8 bases, V lost 4 bases, and 3 bases had no gene match. The length of the CDR3 is 15 residues. From germline, CDR1 is SGHTA and CDR2 FQGTGA. The CDR3 DNA follows: TGTGCCAGCAGCTGGGGACTAGCGGGAGGAGATGAGCAGTTCTTC. Translation: CASSWGLAGGDEQFF.

This clone was counted between two and nine times. The chain recombines TRBV7-9 with TRBJ2-4; 12 nucleotides align to TRBD2. Germline CDR1 is SEHNR and CDR2 is FQNEAQ (reference sequence). This CDR3 region has 16 residues. V shed 1 base and J 8 bases; nucleotides not matched to a gene: 6. DNA of the CDR3: TGTGCCAGCAGCTTAGGCCTAGCGGGAGGGCGTGACATTCAGTACTTC. It codes for CASSLGLAGGRDIQYF.

This clone has a handful of counts. The rearrangement links TRBV6-5 to TRBJ2-7; 7 bases line up with TRBD1. Losses at the gene ends were 6 bases for V and 6 bases for J; bases not matched to a gene: 8. This CDR3 has 13 residues. Germline V gene data show CDR1 as MNHEY and CDR2 as SVGAGI. This CDR3 reads CASSPDRVGEQYF. CDR3 DNA: TGTGCCAGCAGCCCCGACAGGGTTGGCGAGCAGTACTTC.

The genes are TRBV7-9 and TRBJ1-2, with D hard to call. Germline V lookup: CDR1 SEHNR, CDR2 FQNEAQ (reference sequence). There are 13 residues in the CDR3. The ends were cut back, 4 bases at V and 5 bases at J, with 11 bases in the middle. DNA for the CDR3: TGTGCCAGCAGCTCCCCCGAGAAGTATGGCTACACCTTC. This translates into CASSSPEKYGYTF.

This clone has a handful of counts. The V call is TRBV5-1, the J call TRBJ2-1; TRBD2 matches 7 bases. The CDR3 has 17 residues. Germline V gene data show CDR1 as SGHRS and CDR2 as YFSETQ. J gave up 0 bases and V 1 base, and 7 bases lay outside the gene matches. DNA for the CDR3: TGCGCCAGCAGCTTGATCTACCGGACTAGCTCCTACAATGAGCAGTTCTTC. Residues: CASSLIYRTSSYNEQFF. Drawing the rest from reference TRBV5-1 and TRBJ2-1, the complete variable domain is KAGVTQTPRYLIKTRGQQVTLSCSPISGHRSVSWYQQTPGQGLQFLFEYFSETQRNKGNFPGRFSGRQFSNSRSEMNVSTLELGDSALYLCASSLIYRTSSYNEQFFGPGTRLTVL.

CDR3 nucleotide sequence: TGTGCCAGCAGCAGACAGGGCTGGGGGACTGAAGCTTTCTTT. This codes for CASSRQGWGTEAFF. The rearrangement links TRBV21-1 to TRBJ1-1; no DNA check was done on the table's D call, TRBD1. TRBV21-1 constitutes a pseudogene. This CDR3 region has 14 residues.

The table lists this clone with a few counts. The V and J genes are TRBV7-9 and TRBJ2-2, with TRBD1 matching over 8 bases. CDR3 length: 15 amino acids. CDR1 is SEHNR and CDR2 is FQNEAQ in the germline V gene (reference sequence). With 5 bases clipped from V and 2 bases from J, the junction kept 4 bases outside the gene matches. This chain's CDR3 is CASSKGQGNTGELFF. As DNA, the CDR3 is TGTGCCAGCAGCAAAGGACAGGGTAACACCGGGGAGCTGTTTTTT.

This clone was counted a few times. This chain connects TRBV9 to TRBJ2-6, with a possible D match to TRBD1 (5 bases). There are 15 residues in the CDR3. V was pared by 4 bases and J by 4 bases, with 12 bases between. Germline assignment: CDR1 SGDLS and CDR2 YYNGEE. The CDR3 DNA sequence: TGTGCCAGCAGCACCCGTAGGGGAGGGGCCAACGTCCTGACTTTC. It codes for CASSTRRGGANVLTF. The full variable domain, its missing parts supplied by reference TRBV9 and TRBJ2-6, is DSGVTQTPKHLITATGQRVTLRCSPRSGDLSVYWYQQSLDQGLQFLIQYYNGEERAKGNILERFSAQQFPDLHSELNLSSLELGDSALYFCASSTRRGGANVLTFGAGSRLTVL.

This chain joins TRBV2 and TRBJ2-5, with a tentative D call TRBD2 (5 bases). The CDR3 has 13 residues. Germline CDR1 is SNHLY and CDR2 is FYNNEI. V lost 7 bases, J lost 7 bases, and 16 bases lay in between. CDR3 DNA sequence: TGTGCCAGCAATAGGCCCCCGGAGGTGACCCAGTACTTC. Amino acid sequence: CASNRPPEVTQYF.

This sequence joins TRBV2 and TRBJ2-7; D ambiguous. The CDR3 has 11 residues. The ends were cut back, 6 bases at V and 5 bases at J, with 8 bases in the middle. Germline CDR1 SNHLY, CDR2 FYNNEI. In DNA form, the CDR3 reads TGTGCCAGCAGGACTTGGGACGAGCAGTACTTC. Translation gives CASRTWDEQYF. Based on the CDR3 plus reference TRBV2 and TRBJ2-7, the full variable domain is EPEVTQTPSHQVTQMGQEVILRCVPISNHLYFYWYRQILGQKVEFLVSFYNNEISEKSEIFDDQFSVERPDGSNFTLKIRSTKLEDSAMYFCASRTWDEQYFGPGTRLTVT.

The genes are TRBV7-9 and TRBJ2-1; 10 positions match TRBD2. Trimming cost V 4 bases and J 7 bases; bases outside gene matches: 10. This CDR3 is built from 16 residues. Per germline, CDR1 SEHNR and CDR2 FQNEAQ (reference sequence). The CDR3 nucleotides are TGTGCCAGCAGCTCCGAGCGGGGGGGCTTCGTTAATGAGCAGTTCTTC. Residues: CASSSERGGFVNEQFF.

V is TRBV19 and J is TRBJ1-6; 7 bases agree with TRBD1. V was clipped by 5 bases and J by 15 bases; unmatched bases: 10. This CDR3 comprises 13 residues. From germline, CDR1 is LNHDA and CDR2 SQIVND (reference sequence). CDR3 loop: CASSVDKTGFLHF. CDR3 nucleotides: TGTGCCAGTAGTGTGGACAAGACAGGGTTCCTCCACTTT.

The chain joins TRBV25-1 to TRBJ1-4; 7 bases map to TRBD1. Trimming cost V 1 base and J 7 bases; bases outside gene matches: 3. Germline assignment: CDR1 MGHDK and CDR2 SYGVNS. This CDR3 spans 14 amino acids. The CDR3 reads CASSESGTVEKLFF. CDR3 coding DNA: TGTGCCAGCAGTGAATCAGGGACAGTTGAAAAACTGTTTTTT.

The table lists this clone with a few counts. This sequence joins TRBV5-1 and TRBJ1-1; TRBD1 matches 7 bases. In germline, CDR1 is SGHRS, CDR2 YFSETQ. V was clipped by 3 bases and J by 5 bases; unmatched bases: 7. This CDR3 comprises 14 residues. The CDR3: CASSWGTVGTEAFF. CDR3 nucleotides: TGCGCCAGCAGCTGGGGGACAGTTGGGACTGAAGCTTTCTTT.

This rearrangement joins TRBV6-6 to TRBJ1-5; 8 bases line up with TRBD1. V gave up 6 bases and J gave up 5 bases; unmatched junction bases: 6. The germline gives CDR1 MNHNY, CDR2 SVGAGI (reference sequence). The length of the CDR3 is 14 residues. CDR3 amino acids: CASSPGQAYQPQHF. The CDR3 coding sequence is TGTGCCAGCAGCCCGGGACAGGCTTATCAGCCCCAGCATTTT.

The chain employs TRBV6-5 and TRBJ2-3; maybe TRBD1 (6 bases). V gave up 5 bases and J gave up 2 bases, with 11 bases separating them. Germline values: CDR1 MNHEY, CDR2 SVGAGI. The CDR3 loop spans 14 amino acids. CDR3 sequence (DNA): TGTGCCAGCAGTACAGGGACATTCACAGATACGCAGTATTTT. Translation gives CASSTGTFTDTQYF.

This clone has a handful of counts. The V call is TRBV19, the J call TRBJ2-4, with 7 bases lining up with TRBD1. The CDR3 has 16 amino acids. CDR1 and CDR2 (germline): LNHDA, SQIVND (reference sequence). V dropped 3 bases and J dropped 2; count of bases not matched to a gene: 7. The DNA of the CDR3 is TGTGCCAGTAGTATCGTCGGGACAGCACCCAAAAACATTCAGTACTTC. This codes for CASSIVGTAPKNIQYF.

The chain couples TRBV29-1 to TRBJ1-1; 11 nucleotides line up with TRBD1. The junction had 9 bases not matched to a gene; V was cut back by 7 bases and J by 5 bases. Germline CDR1 is SQVTM and CDR2 is ANQGSEA. The CDR3 totals 14 residues. CDR3 loop: CSAGDRGGRTEAFF. The DNA of the CDR3 is TGCAGCGCTGGGGACAGGGGGGGGAGAACTGAAGCTTTCTTT.

This clone was seen only a few times. The sample has other DNA sequences that encode this CDR3 too. The chain joins TRBV4-2 to TRBJ1-5; D is unresolved. The V gene's germline CDR1 is LGHNA and CDR2 YNFKEQ. This CDR3 has 13 amino acids. Trimming removed 0 bases at V and 7 bases at J, with 7 bases between. The CDR3 nucleotides are TGTGCCAGCAGCCAAGATACGGGGCAGCCCCAGCATTTT. Residues: CASSQDTGQPQHF.

The chain uses TRBV5-6 and TRBJ1-1; 7 nucleotides match TRBD1. The CDR3 consists of 14 residues. Per germline, CDR1 SGHDT and CDR2 YYEEEE. The junction had 3 bases not matched to a gene; V was cut back by 4 bases and J by 0 bases. CDR3 coding DNA: TGTGCCAGCAGCAAGGGACAGTTGAACACTGAAGCTTTCTTT. Translating gives CASSKGQLNTEAFF.

V is TRBV4-1 and J is TRBJ2-7; 8 bases are a match to TRBD1. With V trimmed by 1 base and J by 6 bases, 11 bases remained unmatched. In germline, CDR1 is MGHRA, CDR2 YSYEKL. The CDR3 has 16 amino acids. CDR3 nucleotides: TGCGCCAGCAGCCAAGGCACAGGGGGTACCCCTCGCGAGCAGTACTTC. Residues: CASSQGTGGTPREQYF.

This clone was seen more than once but under ten times. This chain connects TRBV28 to TRBJ2-5; TRBD1 matches 7 bases. The length of the CDR3 is 13 residues. J was trimmed by 2 bases and V by 5 bases; bases with no gene match: 2. Germline V lookup: CDR1 MDHEN, CDR2 SYDVKM. The CDR3 sequence is CASSPGQQETQYF. As DNA, the CDR3 is TGTGCCAGCAGTCCGGGACAGCAAGAGACCCAGTACTTC. Together with reference TRBV28 and TRBJ2-5, the CDR3 gives the full variable domain: DVKVTQSSRYLVKRTGEKVFLECVQDMDHENMFWYRQDPGLGLRLIYFSYDVKMKEKGDIPEGYSVSREKKERFSLILESASTNQTSMYLCASSPGQQETQYFGPGTRLLVL.

V and J are TRBV11-1 and TRBJ2-7; 7 positions match TRBD2. Germline V gives CDR1 SGHAT, CDR2 FQDESV (reference sequence). The CDR3 is 14 amino acids. J was trimmed by 1 base and V by 5 bases; bases with no gene match: 5. CDR3 sequence reads: CASSPQRDSYEQYF. The CDR3 nucleotides are TGTGCCAGCAGCCCTCAGCGGGATTCCTACGAGCAGTACTTC.

Points on this clone: The same CDR3 also results from other DNA sequences found in this sample. The V gene is TRBV6-6, the J gene TRBJ2-7, with TRBD2 matching over 8 bases. The CDR3 runs 14 residues. V lost 1 base and J lost 3; bases outside the gene matches: 2. The germline gives CDR1 MNHNY, CDR2 SVGAGI (reference sequence). The CDR3 nucleotides read TGTGCCAGCAGTTACTTAGCGGGGAGCTACGAGCAGTACTTC. Amino acids: CASSYLAGSYEQYF.